The 22 T cell receptor beta chains given below trace back to one sample, sequenced in a study of blood T cell repertoires in COVID-19. Clones were sequenced by immunoSEQ multiplex PCR, and TCRdb holds only the in-frame ones, with some missing. The sample records 400,000 or so clones, 70% to 90% being singletons. What was sequenced was peripheral blood. The receptors were sampled from a woman aged 40 to 55 with COVID-19, enrolled during active disease.

The chain has TRBV9 and TRBJ1-5; D is possibly TRBD1 (6 bases). V shed 3 bases and J shed 0 bases, with 10 bases lying between them. Germline lookup yields CDR1 SGDLS and CDR2 YYNGEE. The length of the CDR3 is 15 residues. The CDR3 is CASSGGQHSNQPQHF. The CDR3 coding sequence is TGTGCCAGCAGCGGAGGACAGCATAGCAATCAGCCCCAGCATTTT.

This clone occurred once. V and J are TRBV28 and TRBJ2-3, with 13 positions matching TRBD2. The CDR3 is made up of 17 amino acids. CDR1 and CDR2 from the germline V gene are MDHEN and SYDVKM. V lost 4 bases and J lost 0; bases outside the gene matches: 4. DNA of the CDR3: TGTGCCAGCAGTTCCGGGACTAGCGGGATTAGCACAGATACGCAGTATTTT. Translating it yields CASSSGTSGISTDTQYF.

This clone was observed a single time. CDR3 sequence reads: CASSYLVGGVNEQFF. As DNA, the CDR3 is TGTGCCAGCAGTTATTTGGTGGGAGGCGTCAATGAGCAGTTCTTC. The V and J genes are TRBV6-6 and TRBJ2-1; TRBD2 is a possible D gene (6 bases). The V end was cut by 3 bases, the J end by 6 bases, with 15 bases between. The CDR3 extends over 15 amino acids. Per germline, CDR1 MNHNY and CDR2 SVGAGI (reference sequence).

V is TRBV28 and J is TRBJ2-5; 9 nucleotides agree with TRBD2. CDR1 is MDHEN and CDR2 is SYDVKM in the germline V gene. This CDR3 is built from 14 residues. Trimming took 7 bases from V and 4 from J; bases not matched to a gene: 7. The CDR3 sequence is CASISSGTGETQYF. DNA of the CDR3: TGTGCCAGCATCTCTAGCGGGACTGGAGAGACCCAGTACTTC.

The rearrangement joins TRBV5-4 to TRBJ2-7, with unresolved D. V was cut by 0 bases and J by 6 bases, with 7 bases left in between. CDR3 length: 12 amino acids. The germline CDR1 and CDR2 sequences are SGHNT and YYREEE (reference sequence). The CDR3 loop reads CASSLGSGEQYF. The CDR3 coding sequence is TGTGCCAGCAGCTTGGGATCAGGCGAGCAGTACTTC.

Points on this clone: The same CDR3 can be traced to other DNA sequences in this sample. This chain links TRBV28 with TRBJ1-3; D is ambiguous. CDR1 and CDR2 from the germline V gene are MDHEN and SYDVKM. This CDR3 spans 13 amino acids. V shed 4 bases and J shed 1 base, with 5 bases lying between them. The CDR3 spells CASSSGSGNTIYF. DNA for the CDR3: TGTGCCAGCAGTTCCGGGTCTGGAAACACCATATATTTT.

The chain links TRBV15 to TRBJ2-7; D gene unclear. Trimming removed 5 bases at V and 0 bases at J, with 14 bases between. The germline CDR1 and CDR2 sequences are LNHNV and YYDKDF (reference sequence). This CDR3 has 15 residues. The CDR3 nucleotides are TGTGCCACCAGCCTAACCGGCCGGAGCTCCTACGAGCAGTACTTC. This translates into CATSLTGRSSYEQYF.

Note on this clone: Other DNA sequences in this sample translate to the same CDR3. The chain combines TRBV5-1 with TRBJ2-1; possible D gene TRBD2, 5 bases. CDR3 length: 13 residues. Trimming shortened V by 6 bases and J by 0 bases, and 7 bases separated the two germline ends. The V gene's germline CDR1 is SGHRS and CDR2 YFSETQ. Written as DNA, the CDR3 is TGCGCCAGCACGAGGGACTCCTACAATGAGCAGTTCTTC. It is translated as CASTRDSYNEQFF. The full variable domain, in which reference TRBV5-1 and TRBJ2-1 provide the parts outside the CDR3, is KAGVTQTPRYLIKTRGQQVTLSCSPISGHRSVSWYQQTPGQGLQFLFEYFSETQRNKGNFPGRFSGRQFSNSRSEMNVSTLELGDSALYLCASTRDSYNEQFFGPGTRLTVL.

This clone came up once. The V call is TRBV6-5, the J call TRBJ2-5; 7 bases are shared with TRBD2. Germline V CDR1 and CDR2: MNHEY, SVGAGI. Trimming removed 6 bases from V and 2 bases from J; junction bases left unmatched: 9. This CDR3 comprises 15 residues. CDR3 DNA: TGTGCCAGCAGCAGTTGGGAGGGTGTACAAGAGACCCAGTACTTC. Its translation: CASSSWEGVQETQYF.

V and J are TRBV19 and TRBJ1-6; D may be TRBD1 (5 bases). Germline CDR1 LNHDA, CDR2 SQIVND (reference sequence). This CDR3 has 16 residues. Trimming stripped 5 bases from V and 1 base from J, with 12 bases between. Here the CDR3 reads CASSSPGGSYNSPLHF. The CDR3 nucleotides read TGTGCCAGTAGTTCACCTGGGGGGTCCTATAATTCACCCCTCCACTTT.

The chain has TRBV5-4 and TRBJ1-2; 12 nucleotides match TRBD1. CDR1 SGHNT and CDR2 YYREEE come from the germline V gene (reference sequence). This CDR3 is built from 15 residues. Losses at the gene ends were 4 bases for V and 6 bases for J; bases not matched to a gene: 7. The CDR3 DNA reads as TGTGCCAGCAGCCTCGGTGGGACAGGGGGCCATGGCTACACCTTC. Its protein is CASSLGGTGGHGYTF.

The table lists this clone with a count of one. The rearrangement links TRBV30 to TRBJ1-2; D possibly corresponds to TRBD1 (6 bases). Germline loops: CDR1 GTSNPN, CDR2 SVGIG (reference sequence). Between the trimmed V and J ends, which lost 3 bases and 2 bases, there was a span of 16 bases. The CDR3 totals 15 residues. CDR3 protein: CAWRDRRGANYGYTF. The CDR3 DNA follows: TGTGCCTGGAGGGACCGCCGGGGGGCGAACTATGGCTACACCTTC.

This chain connects TRBV4-3 to TRBJ1-2, with 9 bases that match TRBD1. This CDR3 region has 16 residues. Losses at the gene ends were 4 bases for V and 5 bases for J; bases not matched to a gene: 11. The germline V gene encodes CDR1 LGHNA and CDR2 YSLEER. CDR3 DNA: TGCGCCAGCAGCCTCGGGACAGGGCAGTCTAGTTATGGCTACACCTTC. It yields the protein CASSLGTGQSSYGYTF.

The chain carries TRBV9 and TRBJ2-6; D is unclear. Germline lookup yields CDR1 SGDLS and CDR2 YYNGEE. V was shortened by 3 bases and J by 0 bases, with 10 bases between the two germline ends. The CDR3 consists of 16 residues. The CDR3 bases are TGTGCCAGCAGCGCGTTATTTTTCTCTGGGGCCAACGTCCTGACTTTC. This encodes CASSALFFSGANVLTF.

V and J are TRBV9 and TRBJ1-4; D is unclear. The CDR3 is 14 residues long. The V end was cut by 3 bases, the J end by 8 bases, with 14 bases between. The germline V gene encodes CDR1 SGDLS and CDR2 YYNGEE. DNA for the CDR3: TGTGCCAGCAGCGGGGAGGTCGCCAAGGAAAAACTGTTTTTT. Amino acid sequence: CASSGEVAKEKLFF.

The V gene is TRBV27, the J gene TRBJ2-7; maybe TRBD2 (8 bases). Per germline, CDR1 MNHEY and CDR2 SMNVEV (reference sequence). The CDR3 has 17 residues. Trimming shortened V by 11 bases and J by 4 bases, and 30 bases separated the two germline ends. Written as DNA, the CDR3 is TGTGCCCGCCGCCCTCGGGGGGGGGTAGGGGGCAGATACGAGCAGTACTTC. Encoded protein: CARRPRGGVGGRYEQYF.

The chain couples TRBV7-6 to TRBJ2-7, with a possible D match to TRBD1 (6 bases). Germline V gene sequence: CDR1 SGHVS, CDR2 FNYEAQ. V dropped 2 bases and J dropped 3 bases, with 14 bases sitting between them. This CDR3 comprises 15 residues. The CDR3 coding sequence is TGTGCCAGCAGCTTAAAACTACAGGGCTTCTACGAGCAGTACTTC. It is translated as CASSLKLQGFYEQYF. The variable domain in full, completed from reference TRBV7-6 and TRBJ2-7, reads GAGVSQSPRYKVTKRGQDVALRCDPISGHVSLYWYRQALGQGPEFLTYFNYEAQQDKSGLPNDRFSAERPEGSISTLTIQRTEQRDSAMYRCASSLKLQGFYEQYFGPGTRLTVT.

The J gene is TRBJ1-3, the V gene TRBV5-6; D gene uncertain. The CDR3 has 12 amino acids. V was cut by 4 bases and J by 4 bases, with 6 bases left in between. Per the germline V gene, CDR1 is SGHDT and CDR2 is YYEEEE. CDR3 residues: CASSIQGNTIYF. The CDR3 region has the DNA TGTGCCAGCAGCATACAAGGAAACACCATATATTTT.

The V and J genes are TRBV5-1 and TRBJ2-2, with TRBD2 identical over 7 bases. Germline CDR1 and CDR2: SGHRS and YFSETQ. The V gene end was trimmed by 4 bases and the J gene end by 0 bases; junction bases not matched to a gene: 12. CDR3 length equals 18 residues. This CDR3 reads CASSPGRGGGPNTGELFF. The DNA for the CDR3 is TGCGCCAGCAGCCCGGGGAGGGGCGGGGGTCCGAACACCGGGGAGCTGTTTTTT.

This chain connects TRBV27 to TRBJ2-4; D gene ambiguous. The CDR3 contains 16 residues. Germline assignment: CDR1 MNHEY and CDR2 SMNVEV (reference sequence). V was pared by 5 bases and J by 0 bases, with 14 bases between. The CDR3 reads CASSTPNLLAKNIQYF. For the CDR3, the DNA is TGTGCCAGCAGTACTCCTAACCTATTAGCCAAAAACATTCAGTACTTC.

V is TRBV19 and J is TRBJ2-6; a weak D match, TRBD2 (6 bases). CDR1 and CDR2 (germline): LNHDA, SQIVND (reference sequence). The CDR3 sequence is 15 residues long. Trimming took off 6 bases at V and 2 bases at J, with 11 bases between the two ends. The CDR3 DNA reads as TGTGCCAGTAGCCAGAGGAGGGCTGGGGCCAACGTCCTGACTTTC. Translated, it gives CASSQRRAGANVLTF.

The chain combines TRBV6-4 with TRBJ1-2, with D unclear. CDR3 length: 15 amino acids. Trimming pared 0 bases from V and 6 bases from J, leaving 14 bases between. Germline CDR1 MRHNA, CDR2 SNTAGT. DNA of the CDR3: TGTGCCAGCAGTGACTCTTACGGAGGGTTGGATGGCTACACCTTC. Its translation is CASSDSYGGLDGYTF.